This T cell receptor beta chain was identified during a study of blood T cell repertoires in COVID-19. Across the whole study: Spain, Italy and the United States supplied samples that represented acute and convalescent COVID-19. From T cells, B-cell-depleted T cells, or PBMCs came the material, which was cDNA or gDNA.

Produced via immunoSEQ multiplex PCR; TCRdb's table is partial and in-frame only. The table includes 300,000 to 400,000 clones, around 87% detected once. Seattle participants joined during active infection and were tracked over time. The CDR3 sequence is 15 residues long. Germline CDR1 and CDR2: MNHEY and SMNVEV (reference sequence). Between the trimmed V and J ends, which lost 7 bases and 0 bases, there was a span of 12 bases. Source material: peripheral blood. The TCR was taken from an older woman with COVID-19, enrolled during active disease. The chain has TRBV27 and TRBJ1-4; D gene ambiguous. The CDR3 loop reads CASMVSSATNEKLFF. The DNA for the CDR3 is TGTGCCAGCATGGTCAGTAGCGCAACTAATGAAAAACTGTTTTTT.